Following are 17 T cell receptor beta chains from one sample sequenced in a study of Tregs in tolerant kidney transplant recipients. Related graft donors supplied nonmyeloablative bone marrow transplants, and mixed chimerism was transient. Some clones are missing from TCRdb's copy, which holds only in-frame ones; the method was immunoSEQ multiplex PCR. The data show tens of thousands of clones, 91% seen once. Here the sequenced sample was CD4+ T cells from blood (PBMCs), taken 24 months after the transplant. These receptors all stem from a human patient who received a combined kidney and bone marrow transplant. Some of the T cells might come from the graft donor.

As for this clone: This CDR3 is also generated by other DNA sequences in the sample. The chain employs TRBV9 and TRBJ1-6; TRBD1 matches at 8 bases. V lost 4 bases to trimming and J lost 6 bases; unmatched junction nucleotides: 3. In germline, CDR1 is SGDLS, CDR2 YYNGEE. This CDR3 is 14 amino acids long. This CDR3 reads CASSLQGANSPLHF. In DNA, the CDR3 is TGTGCCAGCAGCTTGCAGGGGGCTAATTCACCCCTCCACTTT.

J is TRBJ2-1 and V is TRBV4-3, with 8 nucleotides matching TRBD1. V lost 3 bases and J lost 8; bases outside the gene matches: 0. Germline values: CDR1 LGHNA, CDR2 YSLEER. This CDR3 has 12 amino acids. Here the CDR3 reads CASSQTGDEQFF. DNA for the CDR3: TGCGCCAGCAGCCAGACAGGGGATGAGCAGTTCTTC.

The chain joins TRBV19 to TRBJ1-5; TRBD1 matches 8 bases. The CDR3 is 18 amino acids. J was trimmed by 0 bases and V by 6 bases; bases with no gene match: 13. Germline CDR1 reads LNHDA; CDR2 reads SQIVND (reference sequence). The CDR3 bases are TGTGCCAGTAGCCTAGACAGGGGACCCTATTATAGCAATCAGCCCCAGCATTTT. It yields the protein CASSLDRGPYYSNQPQHF.

This sequence joins TRBV7-8 and TRBJ2-2; 8 positions agree with TRBD2. CDR1 is SGHVS and CDR2 is FQNEAQ in the germline V gene. Trimming removed 0 bases from V and 7 bases from J; junction bases left unmatched: 4. The length of the CDR3 is 15 residues. For the CDR3, the DNA is TGTGCCAGCAGCTTAGCGCGGCTAGCGGGCGGGGAGCTGTTTTTT. It is translated as CASSLARLAGGELFF.

V usage is TRBV6-5 and J usage is TRBJ2-3, with 11 bases identical to TRBD2. After removal of 2 bases from V and 5 bases from J, the junction contained 3 bases not matched to a gene. The CDR3 covers 15 residues. Germline lookup yields CDR1 MNHEY and CDR2 SVGAGI. For the CDR3, the DNA is TGTGCCAGCAGTTACACTGGACTAGCGGGAGATACGCAGTATTTT. Translated: CASSYTGLAGDTQYF.

The V gene is TRBV4-3, the J gene TRBJ2-2; no clear D gene. Trimming took off 1 base at V and 3 bases at J, with 9 bases between the two ends. Germline lookup yields CDR1 LGHNA and CDR2 YSLEER. The CDR3 is 15 amino acids. As DNA, the CDR3 is TGCGCCAGCAGCCAAGGACAAATCGACACCGGGGAGCTGTTTTTT. It codes for CASSQGQIDTGELFF.

V gene TRBV15 combines with J gene TRBJ2-2, with D maybe TRBD1 (5 bases). The V gene's germline CDR1 is LNHNV and CDR2 YYDKDF (reference sequence). The V and J ends lost 1 base and 1 base respectively, with 10 bases between them. CDR3 length equals 16 residues. CDR3: CATSRAVTGNTGELFF. CDR3 nucleotide sequence: TGTGCCACCAGCAGAGCGGTTACAGGGAACACCGGGGAGCTGTTTTTT.

This clone has just a few counts. This chain's CDR3 is CSVQFSSNQPQHF. CDR3 sequence (DNA): TGCAGCGTTCAATTTTCTAGCAATCAGCCCCAGCATTTT. The rearrangement joins TRBV29-1 to TRBJ1-5; D is uncertain. V lost 5 bases to trimming and J lost 0 bases, with 8 bases between them. The CDR3 extends over 13 amino acids. Germline-derived CDR1 and CDR2 are SQVTM and ANQGSEA.

In this sample, this clone turned up once. V gene TRBV5-1 combines with J gene TRBJ2-3, with D maybe TRBD1 (6 bases). CDR3 length: 18 amino acids. Germline V lookup: CDR1 SGHRS, CDR2 YFSETQ. V lost 0 bases to trimming and J lost 2 bases, with 19 bases between them. DNA for the CDR3: TGCGCCAGCAGCTTGGTTGCCGGAAGACAGGTGTTCACAGATACGCAGTATTTT. It is translated as CASSLVAGRQVFTDTQYF.

The rearrangement links TRBV7-9 to TRBJ2-2; 14 bases map to TRBD2. This CDR3 has 17 residues. V lost 3 bases and J lost 1; bases outside the gene matches: 1. Germline-derived CDR1 and CDR2 are SEHNR and FQNEAQ (reference sequence). The CDR3 is CASSFGTSGRNTGELFF. The CDR3 DNA sequence: TGTGCCAGCAGCTTCGGGACTAGCGGGAGGAACACCGGGGAGCTGTTTTTT.

As to this clone: Compared with germline, one end of the junction differs, possibly owing to a read error. The CDR3 DNA follows: TGTGCCGCGGGGACAGGGAATTCCCCCCTCCACTTT. Protein: CAAGTGNSPLHF. The V gene is TRBV6-6, the J gene TRBJ1-6; 9 nucleotides match TRBD1. The CDR3 extends over 12 amino acids. Germline V lookup: CDR1 MNHNY, CDR2 SVGAGI (reference sequence).

The V and J genes are TRBV29-1 and TRBJ1-1; 7 nucleotides line up with TRBD1. CDR1 SQVTM and CDR2 ANQGSEA come from the germline V gene. This CDR3 is 12 amino acids long. The trim removed 3 bases at V and 8 bases at J, leaving 6 bases unmatched. CDR3 coding DNA: TGCAGCGTTGATCGCAGGGGGGCAGAAGCTTTCTTT. Protein: CSVDRRGAEAFF.

This chain links TRBV11-2 with TRBJ2-5; 7 nucleotides align to TRBD2. Per the germline V gene, CDR1 is SGHAT and CDR2 is FQNNGV. The V gene end was trimmed by 1 base and the J gene end by 4 bases; junction bases not matched to a gene: 3. The CDR3 is 14 residues long. CDR3 amino acids: CASSLVVAGETQYF. CDR3 nucleotide sequence: TGTGCCAGCAGCTTAGTGGTAGCGGGAGAGACCCAGTACTTC.

There are a few counts of this clone. The chain employs TRBV7-3 and TRBJ1-6, with 9 nucleotides matching TRBD1. CDR3 length equals 14 residues. The V and J ends lost 5 bases and 10 bases, in that order; junction bases with no gene match: 6. Germline CDR1 and CDR2: SGHTA and FQGTGA. CDR3 residues: CASSQGQGPSPLHF. CDR3 nucleotide sequence: TGTGCCAGCAGCCAGGGACAGGGACCCTCACCCCTCCACTTT.

The table lists this clone with a count of one. The V and J genes are TRBV29-1 and TRBJ1-2; D is perhaps TRBD1 (6 bases). V lost 3 bases and J 6 bases, leaving 23 bases between the germline ends. Germline V gene sequence: CDR1 SQVTM, CDR2 ANQGSEA. This CDR3 comprises 16 residues. CDR3 amino acids: CSVEMSQGLFENGYTF. The CDR3 DNA follows: TGCAGCGTTGAGATGAGCCAGGGGCTGTTTGAAAATGGCTACACCTTC. The whole variable domain, filled in from reference TRBV29-1 and TRBJ1-2, reads SAVISQKPSRDICQRGTSLTIQCQVDSQVTMMFWYRQQPGQSLTLIATANQGSEATYESGFVIDKFPISRPNLTFSTLTVSNMSPEDSSIYLCSVEMSQGLFENGYTFGSGTRLTVV.

This chain links TRBV27 with TRBJ1-6; D gene uncertain. CDR1 MNHEY and CDR2 SMNVEV come from the germline V gene (reference sequence). This CDR3 comprises 14 residues. The V gene lost 2 bases and the J gene lost 7 bases, with 9 bases spanning the gap. CDR3 nucleotides: TGTGCCAGCAGTTTAAACAGAAGGAATTCACCCCTCCACTTT. Translating it yields CASSLNRRNSPLHF.

V gene TRBV18 combines with J gene TRBJ1-4, with 7 bases fitting TRBD1. The CDR3 has 14 amino acids. Per germline, CDR1 KGHSH and CDR2 LQKENI. Losses at the gene ends were 4 bases for V and 10 bases for J; bases not matched to a gene: 9. The CDR3 DNA sequence: TGTGCCAGCTCACGGGACACCCAGGGGGGAAAACTGTTTTTT. This gives the protein CASSRDTQGGKLFF. Full variable domain (remainder filled in from reference TRBV18 and TRBJ1-4): NAGVMQNPRHLVRRRGQEARLRCSPMKGHSHVYWYRQLPEEGLKFMVYLQKENIIDESGMPKERFSAEFPKEGPSILRIQQVVRGDSAAYFCASSRDTQGGKLFFGSGTQLSVL.